This entry lists 32 T cell receptor beta chains sequenced from one sample in a study of monozygotic twins with inflammatory bowel disease. TCRdb re-called the 5' RACE reads and gives one entry per CDR3 protein, without DNA. The sample's table shows about 380,000 distinct CDR3 sequences. The sample was blood. These receptors originate from a human donor with ulcerative colitis or Crohn's disease, or a healthy co-twin of an affected twin (not recorded which).

The chain has TRBV7-2 and TRBJ2-3; lacking DNA, the TRBD2 call made by TCRdb goes unchecked. Germline V gives CDR1 SGHTA, CDR2 FQGNSA. This CDR3 spans 17 amino acids. CDR3 loop: CASSPGLAGGRTDTQYF.

The rearrangement links TRBV4-2 to TRBJ2-2; TCRdb's assignment of TRBD1 cannot be checked, as there is no DNA. The CDR3 contains 16 residues. Germline-derived CDR1 and CDR2 are LGHNA and YNFKEQ. The CDR3 reads CASSQVPGGSTGELFF.

The V and J genes are TRBV7-6 and TRBJ1-4; the D gene TCRdb calls, TRBD1, cannot be checked with no DNA. The germline V gene encodes CDR1 SGHVS and CDR2 FNYEAQ. The CDR3 length is 15 residues. CDR3 residues: CASSLNRGPNEKLFF.

This chain links TRBV29-1 with TRBJ2-5; TCRdb calls TRBD1, which cannot be checked without DNA. This CDR3 comprises 14 residues. Germline CDR1 and CDR2: SQVTM and ANQGSEA. The CDR3: CSGVRDREGETQYF.

The gene calls are TRBV27 and TRBJ2-3. Germline assignment: CDR1 MNHEY and CDR2 SMNVEV (reference sequence). The CDR3 runs 15 residues. CDR3 in amino acids: CASSLSPIQPDTQYF.

The chain has TRBV28 and TRBJ1-1; absent DNA, TCRdb's TRBD1 call cannot be checked. CDR3 length: 18 residues. Germline CDR1 is MDHEN and CDR2 is SYDVKM. CDR3 amino acids: CASSPSGTGSFVSTEAFF.

The CDR3 sequence: CSVAEADSYNEQFF. The genes are TRBV29-1 and TRBJ2-1. CDR1 and CDR2 (germline): SQVTM, ANQGSEA. This CDR3 has 14 amino acids.

The V and J genes are TRBV29-1 and TRBJ1-4; TCRdb reports TRBD1, a call that lacks DNA to check it against. CDR3 size: 13 residues. Germline loops: CDR1 SQVTM, CDR2 ANQGSEA. CDR3 sequence: CSVLRQSNEKLFF.

The chain is built from TRBV6-4 and TRBJ1-2. Germline CDR1 is MRHNA and CDR2 is SNTAGT. The CDR3 is 17 amino acids. CDR3 region: CASSDSKADYPNYGYTF.

The J gene is TRBJ2-7, the V gene TRBV6-2 or TRBV6-3; TCRdb names TRBD1, which stays unverified in the absence of DNA. CDR1 and CDR2 (germline): MNHEY, SVGEGT. This CDR3 is built from 12 residues. CDR3 sequence reads: CASSNRNYEQYF.

The V and J genes are TRBV19 and TRBJ2-1; lacking DNA, the TRBD2 call made by TCRdb goes unchecked. This CDR3 is 15 amino acids long. The germline gives CDR1 LNHDA, CDR2 SQIVND (reference sequence). This CDR3 reads CASSMQGLAYNEQFF.

The chain uses TRBV12-3 or TRBV12-4 and TRBJ1-2; TCRdb's D gene call, TRBD1, goes unchecked for lack of DNA. This CDR3 spans 13 amino acids. The CDR3 region is CASRYPGQYGYTF.

This chain's CDR3 is CASSFMVAGATEQYF. V and J are TRBV11-2 and TRBJ2-7; TCRdb designates TRBD2, a call that cannot be tested without DNA. CDR1 SGHAT and CDR2 FQNNGV come from the germline V gene. The CDR3 extends over 15 amino acids.

This chain joins TRBV7-2 and TRBJ2-5; TCRdb calls TRBD2, which cannot be checked without DNA. This CDR3 is 15 amino acids long. The germline CDR1 and CDR2 sequences are SGHTA and FQGNSA. This chain's CDR3 is CASSSRLATLETQYF.

V gene TRBV6-5 combines with J gene TRBJ1-4. The germline V gene encodes CDR1 MNHEY and CDR2 SVGAGI. This CDR3 spans 15 amino acids. The CDR3 here is CASSYSHATNEKLFF.

V usage is TRBV19 and J usage is TRBJ2-5; TCRdb reports TRBD1, a call that lacks DNA to check it against. This CDR3 comprises 15 residues. Germline V gene lookup returns CDR1 LNHDA and CDR2 SQIVND (reference sequence). The CDR3: CASSIPTGGRETQYF.

V and J are TRBV6-6 and TRBJ1-2; TCRdb outputs TRBD1, but without DNA this stays unchecked. Germline CDR1 MNHNY, CDR2 SVGAGI (reference sequence). This CDR3 has 13 residues. The CDR3 loop reads CASSYLRPFGYTF.

This CDR3 is CSVEAAQGHYGYTF. V usage is TRBV29-1 and J usage is TRBJ1-2. Per germline, CDR1 SQVTM and CDR2 ANQGSEA. The CDR3 has 14 residues. Variable domain in full (rest from reference TRBV29-1 and TRBJ1-2): SAVISQKPSRDICQRGTSLTIQCQVDSQVTMMFWYRQQPGQSLTLIATANQGSEATYESGFVIDKFPISRPNLTFSTLTVSNMSPEDSSIYLCSVEAAQGHYGYTFGSGTRLTVV.

The chain links TRBV4-2 to TRBJ1-2. The CDR3 is made up of 17 amino acids. From germline, CDR1 is LGHNA and CDR2 YNFKEQ. CDR3 protein: CASSQDGLDLANYGYTF.

The chain employs TRBV4-1 and TRBJ2-1; TCRdb's D call of TRBD2 is untestable without DNA. This CDR3 has 15 residues. Germline loops: CDR1 MGHRA, CDR2 YSYEKL. The CDR3 sequence is CASSQDDREGSEQFF.

The chain uses TRBV4-1 and TRBJ1-1; TCRdb returns TRBD1, unconfirmable since there is no DNA. The CDR3 extends over 17 amino acids. The germline V gene has CDR1 MGHRA and CDR2 YSYEKL. CDR3 amino acids: CASSQGVWAVRGTEAFF.

V and J are TRBV11-3 and TRBJ2-2; checking the TCRdb D call of TRBD2 is not possible without DNA. Germline V lookup: CDR1 SGHNT, CDR2 YENEEA. The CDR3 totals 15 residues. CDR3 residues: CASSSLAGYNGELFF.

The chain employs TRBV20-1 and TRBJ2-5; TCRdb picks TRBD1, but there is no DNA to check that call. Germline CDR1 DFQATT, CDR2 SNEGSKA (reference sequence). The CDR3 is 16 amino acids. The CDR3 here is CSARDRGEGKQETQYF.

This chain uses TRBV20-1 with TRBJ2-7; TCRdb's D call, TRBD1, is unchecked because there is no DNA. The CDR3 has 13 amino acids. The germline CDR1 and CDR2 sequences are DFQATT and SNEGSKA (reference sequence). CDR3 protein: CSAPKQGRYEQYF.

J is TRBJ2-1 and V is TRBV2; TCRdb's D call, TRBD2, is unchecked because there is no DNA. Germline CDR1 and CDR2: SNHLY and FYNNEI. This CDR3 region has 15 residues. This CDR3 is CASSDGGGGYNEQFF.

The chain's CDR3 is CASSSQGAMGYGYTF. The chain links TRBV12-3 or TRBV12-4 to TRBJ1-2; TCRdb selects TRBD1, and the lack of DNA leaves this call unchecked. There are 15 residues in the CDR3.

The chain links TRBV29-1 to TRBJ2-3; TCRdb's assignment of TRBD1 cannot be checked, as there is no DNA. CDR3 length equals 13 residues. Germline CDR1 reads SQVTM; CDR2 reads ANQGSEA. This CDR3 reads CSVEQGAGDTQYF.

The rearrangement links TRBV20-1 to TRBJ2-7. CDR3 length: 13 amino acids. Germline assignment: CDR1 DFQATT and CDR2 SNEGSKA (reference sequence). CDR3 in amino acids: CSAVRQGSYEQYF.

The V call is TRBV4-3, the J call TRBJ2-1; no DNA is available, so the TRBD1 call from TCRdb remains unchecked. The germline CDR1 and CDR2 sequences are LGHNA and YSLEER. There are 16 residues in the CDR3. CDR3 in amino acids: CASSQAQTGFYNEQFF.

The chain combines TRBV18 with TRBJ1-4. The length of the CDR3 is 14 residues. From germline, CDR1 is KGHSH and CDR2 LQKENI. CDR3 sequence reads: CASSPQSSNEKLFF.

The genes are TRBV6-2 or TRBV6-3 and TRBJ1-5; TCRdb's D call of TRBD1 is untestable without DNA. The V gene's germline CDR1 is MNHEY and CDR2 SVGEGT. There are 15 residues in the CDR3. CDR3 residues: CASRPGGTDNQPQHF.

The V and J genes are TRBV3-1 and TRBJ1-3; the TRBD1 assignment by TCRdb is unverifiable without DNA. The CDR3 is made up of 17 amino acids. Per the germline V gene, CDR1 is LGHDT and CDR2 is YNNKEL (reference sequence). This CDR3 is CASSQNGGASSGNTIYF.